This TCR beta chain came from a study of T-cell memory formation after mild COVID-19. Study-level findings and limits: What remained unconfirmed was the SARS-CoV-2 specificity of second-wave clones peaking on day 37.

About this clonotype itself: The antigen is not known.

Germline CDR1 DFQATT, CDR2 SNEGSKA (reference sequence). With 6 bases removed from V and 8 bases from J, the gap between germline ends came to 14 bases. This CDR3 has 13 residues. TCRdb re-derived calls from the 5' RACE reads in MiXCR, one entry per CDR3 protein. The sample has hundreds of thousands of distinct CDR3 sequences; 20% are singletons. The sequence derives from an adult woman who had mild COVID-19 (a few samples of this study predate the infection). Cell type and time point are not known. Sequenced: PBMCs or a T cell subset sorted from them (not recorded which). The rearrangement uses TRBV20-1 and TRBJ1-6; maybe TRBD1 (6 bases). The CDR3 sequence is CSARGAGDSPLHF. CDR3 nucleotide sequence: TGCAGTGCCCGGGGGGCAGGGGATTCACCCCTCCACTTT.